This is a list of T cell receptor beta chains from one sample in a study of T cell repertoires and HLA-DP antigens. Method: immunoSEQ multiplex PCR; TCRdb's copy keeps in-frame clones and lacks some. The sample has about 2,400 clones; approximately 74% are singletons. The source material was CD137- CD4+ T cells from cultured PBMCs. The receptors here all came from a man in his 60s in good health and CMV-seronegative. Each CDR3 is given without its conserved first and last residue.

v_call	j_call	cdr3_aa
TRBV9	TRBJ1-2	ASSARGLDGYT
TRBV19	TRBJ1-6	ASSGTDLRRALH
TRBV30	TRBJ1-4	AWSRGTGTATNEKLF
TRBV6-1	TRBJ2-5	ASSGVGGQETQY
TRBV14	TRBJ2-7	ASSQGTVPYEQY
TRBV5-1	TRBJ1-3	ASSLVGQGSGNTIY
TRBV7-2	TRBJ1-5	ASSSTGGGWGNQPQH
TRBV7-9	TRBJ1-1	ASSEGQGTEAF
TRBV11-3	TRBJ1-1	ASSPSGHPNTEAF
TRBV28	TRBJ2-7	ASSSMDNSYEQY
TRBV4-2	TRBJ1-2	ASSLARGPNYGYT
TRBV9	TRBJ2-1	ASSAKDGGGGRRAEQF
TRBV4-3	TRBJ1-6	ASSQVGGDSPLH
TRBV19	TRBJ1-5	ASSKLGTGQYQPQH
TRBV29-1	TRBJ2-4	SAHTEPKNIQY
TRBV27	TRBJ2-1	ASSLRASGIPSYNEQF
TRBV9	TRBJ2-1	ASSVVGGFNEQF
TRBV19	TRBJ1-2	ASSISVGSNYGYT
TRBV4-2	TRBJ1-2	ASSRGGSGYGYT
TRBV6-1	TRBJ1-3	ASTISQGGAIY